These T cell receptor beta chains were read from a single sample in a study of early T cells in non-severe SARS-CoV-2 infection. TCRdb processed the 5' RACE reads anew with MiXCR; each CDR3 protein has one entry. The table includes about 61,000 distinct CDR3 sequences, 10% to 11% detected once. The specimen sequenced was whole blood. These receptor sequences come from an adult who was a healthcare worker with PCR-confirmed SARS-CoV-2 infection or an uninfected control (not recorded which). CDR3s include the opening cysteine and the closing phenylalanine or tryptophan. The order of the fields is V gene, J gene, CDR3 protein.

v_gene: TRBV12-3/TRBV12-4
j_gene: TRBJ1-5
CDR3aa: CASTSGLSSNQPQHF

v_gene: TRBV12-5
j_gene: TRBJ1-1
CDR3aa: CASGLSTQGSTEAFF

v_gene: TRBV6-1
j_gene: TRBJ2-1
CDR3aa: CASTEVGATYNEQFF

v_gene: TRBV20-1
j_gene: TRBJ2-7
CDR3aa: CSASEGVGTGSSYEQYF

v_gene: TRBV6-2/TRBV6-3
j_gene: TRBJ2-7
CDR3aa: CASRAGEAYEQYF

v_gene: TRBV6-1
j_gene: TRBJ2-2
CDR3aa: CASSEVGFRLFIGELFF

v_gene: TRBV3-1
j_gene: TRBJ1-1
CDR3aa: CASSQGKGYGLDTEAFF

v_gene: TRBV20-1
j_gene: TRBJ1-4
CDR3aa: CSAPGGAEFF

v_gene: TRBV6-5
j_gene: TRBJ2-2
CDR3aa: CASSQGDRVEGTGELFF

v_gene: TRBV6-5
j_gene: TRBJ2-6
CDR3aa: CASRGRESGANVLTF

v_gene: TRBV29-1
j_gene: TRBJ2-2
CDR3aa: CSADRGYTGELFF

v_gene: TRBV7-2
j_gene: TRBJ2-3
CDR3aa: CASSLALQSTDTQYF

v_gene: TRBV14
j_gene: TRBJ2-7
CDR3aa: CASSQVAWGTTYEQYF

v_gene: TRBV3-1
j_gene: TRBJ1-2
CDR3aa: CASSQRQGIGYTF

v_gene: TRBV5-1
j_gene: TRBJ2-7
CDR3aa: CASSFGTSGVLTYEQYF

v_gene: TRBV6-5
j_gene: TRBJ1-5
CDR3aa: CASSLRGNQPQHF

v_gene: TRBV12-5
j_gene: TRBJ2-2
CDR3aa: CASASGQNTGELFF

v_gene: TRBV3-1
j_gene: TRBJ1-2
CDR3aa: CASSQGPKGGYTF

v_gene: TRBV6-5
j_gene: TRBJ1-2
CDR3aa: CASWGGNGYTF

v_gene: TRBV7-2
j_gene: TRBJ1-5
CDR3aa: CASSSRGEQPQHF

v_gene: TRBV20-1
j_gene: TRBJ2-1
CDR3aa: CSARWGPNEQFF

v_gene: TRBV18
j_gene: TRBJ2-7
CDR3aa: CASSPSLSSYEQYF

v_gene: TRBV25-1
j_gene: TRBJ1-1
CDR3aa: CASSEFGRGRTEAFF

v_gene: TRBV10-3
j_gene: TRBJ1-5
CDR3aa: CAISWNNQPQHF

v_gene: TRBV6-4
j_gene: TRBJ1-1
CDR3aa: CASRERMNTEAFF